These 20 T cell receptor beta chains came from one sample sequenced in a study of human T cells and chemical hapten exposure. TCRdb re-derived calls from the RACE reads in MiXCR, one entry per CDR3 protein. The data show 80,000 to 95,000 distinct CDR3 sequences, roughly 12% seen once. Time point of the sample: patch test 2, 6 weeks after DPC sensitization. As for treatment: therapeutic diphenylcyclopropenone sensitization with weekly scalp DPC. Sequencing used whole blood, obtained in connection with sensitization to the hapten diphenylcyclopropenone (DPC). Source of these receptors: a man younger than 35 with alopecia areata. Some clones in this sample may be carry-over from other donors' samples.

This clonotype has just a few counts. CDR3 DNA sequence: TGCGCCAGCAGCACCCCTTACGGAAGGATAGACTACGAGCAGTACTTC. Translating gives CASSTPYGRIDYEQYF. The chain couples TRBV4-1 to TRBJ2-7, with D uncertain. Trimming took 5 bases from V and 3 from J, leaving 20 bases between them. CDR1 is MGHRA, CDR2 YSYEKL, per germline. The CDR3 has 16 amino acids.

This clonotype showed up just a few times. The CDR3 DNA is TGTGCCAGCAGTTACCTAGAGACAGGCCCCTACGAGCAGTACTTC. Protein sequence: CASSYLETGPYEQYF. V is TRBV6-2 or TRBV6-3 and J is TRBJ2-7; D may be TRBD1 (6 bases). Trimming removed 2 bases from V and 2 bases from J, with 13 bases in between. Looked up from germline, CDR1 is MNHEY and CDR2 is SVGEGT. The CDR3 runs to 15 residues.

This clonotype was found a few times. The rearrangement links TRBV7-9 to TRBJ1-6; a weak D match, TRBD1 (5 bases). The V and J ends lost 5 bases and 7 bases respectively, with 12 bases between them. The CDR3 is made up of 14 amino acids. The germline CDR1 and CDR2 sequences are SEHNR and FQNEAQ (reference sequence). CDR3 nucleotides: TGTGCCAGCAGCCAGGAGGGGCGAAATTCACCCCTCCACTTT. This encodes CASSQEGRNSPLHF.

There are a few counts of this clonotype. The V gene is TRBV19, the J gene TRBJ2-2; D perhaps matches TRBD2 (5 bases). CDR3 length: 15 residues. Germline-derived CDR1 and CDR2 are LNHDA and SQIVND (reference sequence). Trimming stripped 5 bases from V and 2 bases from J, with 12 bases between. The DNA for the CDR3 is TGTGCCAGTAGTGTCGACGGGAAAAACACCGGGGAGCTGTTTTTT. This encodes CASSVDGKNTGELFF.

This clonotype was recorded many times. CDR3 DNA sequence: TGCGCCAGCAGCTTGCCGCGACGGGACAGGGGCACAGATACGCAGTATTTT. It codes for CASSLPRRDRGTDTQYF. This rearrangement joins TRBV5-1 to TRBJ2-3, with 9 bases matching TRBD1. Trimming took 1 base from V and 1 from J; bases not matched to a gene: 7. CDR3 length: 17 residues. Germline V CDR1 and CDR2: SGHRS, YFSETQ.

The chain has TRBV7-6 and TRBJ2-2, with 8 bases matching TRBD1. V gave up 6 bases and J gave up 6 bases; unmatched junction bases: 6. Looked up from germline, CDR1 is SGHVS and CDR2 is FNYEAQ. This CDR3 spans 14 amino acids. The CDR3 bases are TGTGCCAGCAGTACGACAGGGGCGGCCGGGGAGCTGTTTTTT. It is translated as CASSTTGAAGELFF.

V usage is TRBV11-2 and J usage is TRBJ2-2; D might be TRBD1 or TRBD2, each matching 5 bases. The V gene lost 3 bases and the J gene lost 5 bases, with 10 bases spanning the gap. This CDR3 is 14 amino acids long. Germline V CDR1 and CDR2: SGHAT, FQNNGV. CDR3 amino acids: CASSLGTETGELFF. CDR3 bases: TGTGCCAGCAGCTTGGGGACCGAGACCGGGGAGCTGTTTTTT.

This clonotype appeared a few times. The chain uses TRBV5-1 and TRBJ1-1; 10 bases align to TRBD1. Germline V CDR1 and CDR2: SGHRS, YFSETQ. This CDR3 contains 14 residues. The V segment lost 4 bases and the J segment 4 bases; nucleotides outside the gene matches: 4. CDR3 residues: CASSPRTGGTEAFF. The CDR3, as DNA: TGCGCCAGCAGCCCCCGGACAGGGGGCACTGAAGCTTTCTTT.

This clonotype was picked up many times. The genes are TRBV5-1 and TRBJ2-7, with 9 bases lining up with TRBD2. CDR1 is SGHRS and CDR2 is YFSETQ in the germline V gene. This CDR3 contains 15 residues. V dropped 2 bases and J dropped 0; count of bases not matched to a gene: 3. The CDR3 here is CASSFIAGASYEQYF. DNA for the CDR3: TGCGCCAGCAGCTTCATAGCGGGGGCCTCCTACGAGCAGTACTTC.

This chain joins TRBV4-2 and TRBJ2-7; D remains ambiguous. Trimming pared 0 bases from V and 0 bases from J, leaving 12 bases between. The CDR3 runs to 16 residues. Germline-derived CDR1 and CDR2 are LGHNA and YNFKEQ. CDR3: CASSQEALQPSYEQYF. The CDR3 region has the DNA TGTGCCAGCAGCCAAGAGGCACTGCAACCCTCCTACGAGCAGTACTTC.

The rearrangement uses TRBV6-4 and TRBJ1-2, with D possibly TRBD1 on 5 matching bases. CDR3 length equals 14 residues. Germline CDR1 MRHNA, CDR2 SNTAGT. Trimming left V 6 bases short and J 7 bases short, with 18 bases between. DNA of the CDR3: TGTGCCAGCAGGCCTTACCAGGGTGCCGGTGGCTACACCTTC. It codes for CASRPYQGAGGYTF.

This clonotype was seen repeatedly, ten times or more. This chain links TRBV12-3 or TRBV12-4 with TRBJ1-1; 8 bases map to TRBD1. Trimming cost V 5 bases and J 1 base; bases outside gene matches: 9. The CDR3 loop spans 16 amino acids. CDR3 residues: CASSNRQGSPNTEAFF. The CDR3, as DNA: TGTGCCAGCAGTAACAGACAGGGGAGCCCGAACACTGAAGCTTTCTTT.

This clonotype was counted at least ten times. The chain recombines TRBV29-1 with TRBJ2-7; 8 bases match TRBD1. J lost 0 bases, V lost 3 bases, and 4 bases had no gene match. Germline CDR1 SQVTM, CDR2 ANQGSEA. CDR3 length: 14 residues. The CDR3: CSVETGDHSYEQYF. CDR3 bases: TGCAGCGTTGAGACAGGGGACCACTCCTACGAGCAGTACTTC.

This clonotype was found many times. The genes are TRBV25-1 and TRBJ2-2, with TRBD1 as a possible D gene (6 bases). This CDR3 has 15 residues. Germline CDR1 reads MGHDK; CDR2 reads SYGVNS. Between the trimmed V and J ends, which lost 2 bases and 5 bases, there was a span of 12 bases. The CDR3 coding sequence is TGTGCCAGCAGTGAACAAGGGGGACGGACCGGGGAGCTGTTTTTT. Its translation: CASSEQGGRTGELFF.

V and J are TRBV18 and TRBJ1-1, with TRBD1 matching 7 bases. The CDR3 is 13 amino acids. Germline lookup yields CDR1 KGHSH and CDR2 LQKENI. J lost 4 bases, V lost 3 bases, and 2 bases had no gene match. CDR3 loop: CASSPTGRTEAFF. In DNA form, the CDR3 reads TGTGCCAGCTCACCGACAGGGCGCACTGAAGCTTTCTTT.

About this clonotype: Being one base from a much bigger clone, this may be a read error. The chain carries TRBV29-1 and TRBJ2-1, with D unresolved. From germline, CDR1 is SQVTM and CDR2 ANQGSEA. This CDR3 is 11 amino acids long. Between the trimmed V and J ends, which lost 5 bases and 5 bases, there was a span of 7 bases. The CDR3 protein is CSVHYNNEQFF. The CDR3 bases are TGCAGCGTTCACTATAACAATGAGCAGTTCTTC.

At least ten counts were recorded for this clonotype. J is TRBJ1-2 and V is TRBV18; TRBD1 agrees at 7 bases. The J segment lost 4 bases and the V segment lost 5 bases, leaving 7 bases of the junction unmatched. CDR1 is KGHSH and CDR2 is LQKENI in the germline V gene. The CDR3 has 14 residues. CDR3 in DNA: TGTGCCAGCTCAAACCCGGGACAGCCCTATGGCTACACCTTC. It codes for CASSNPGQPYGYTF. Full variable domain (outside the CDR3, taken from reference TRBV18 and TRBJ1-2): NAGVMQNPRHLVRRRGQEARLRCSPMKGHSHVYWYRQLPEEGLKFMVYLQKENIIDESGMPKERFSAEFPKEGPSILRIQQVVRGDSAAYFCASSNPGQPYGYTFGSGTRLTVV.

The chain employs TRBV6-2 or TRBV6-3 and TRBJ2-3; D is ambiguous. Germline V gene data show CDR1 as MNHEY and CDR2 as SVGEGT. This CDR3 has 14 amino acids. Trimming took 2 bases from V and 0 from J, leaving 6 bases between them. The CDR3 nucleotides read TGTGCCAGCAGTTACCCCCAGAGCACAGATACGCAGTATTTT. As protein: CASSYPQSTDTQYF.

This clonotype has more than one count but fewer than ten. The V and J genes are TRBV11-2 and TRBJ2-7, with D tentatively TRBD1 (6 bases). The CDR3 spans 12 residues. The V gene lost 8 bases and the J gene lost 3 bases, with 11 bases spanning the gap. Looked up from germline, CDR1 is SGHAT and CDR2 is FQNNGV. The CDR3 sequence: CASGQNFYEQYF. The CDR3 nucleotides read TGTGCCAGCGGACAGAACTTCTACGAGCAGTACTTC.

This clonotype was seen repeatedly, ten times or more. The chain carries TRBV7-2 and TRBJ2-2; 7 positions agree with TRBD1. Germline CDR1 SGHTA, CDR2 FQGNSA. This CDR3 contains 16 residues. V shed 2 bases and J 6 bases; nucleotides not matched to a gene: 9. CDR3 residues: CASSLPDRDGSGELFF. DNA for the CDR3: TGTGCCAGCAGCTTACCCGACAGGGACGGATCCGGGGAGCTGTTTTTT.